The entry below gives a single TCR beta chain sequence along with its context. Its antigen remains unidentified. This specimen comes from a study of T cells in Graves' hyperthyroidism and ophthalmopathy. For the study at large: Initial diagnosis, before any treatment, was when peripheral blood was collected. The study, taken as a whole, reports: Among clonotypes expanded in thyroid above 0.001, most were also found in blood.

From RNA transcripts, TCR beta CDR3 regions were amplified. The HTBI primer set served for first-round RT-PCR of the TCR CDR3. Each CDR3 protein gets one entry after TCRdb re-called the multiplex PCR reads with MiXCR. The sample yields about 640,000 distinct CDR3 sequences, more than 20% seen once. The CDR3 extends over 16 amino acids. The germline V and J ends were trimmed by 1 base and 6 bases, with 16 bases remaining between them. Germline V gene sequence: CDR1 SGHTA, CDR2 FQGNSA. Every diagnosis used clinical symptoms, serum thyroxine and TRAb, thyroid ultrasound and orbital computed tomography. The chain has TRBV7-2 and TRBJ2-1; no firm D call. Specimen: blood. The sequence was collected from a man aged 30 to 45 with Graves' ophthalmopathy. The CDR3 nucleotides read TGTGCCAGCAGCTTAGGAGTCGGGCAGGCCGGCAATGAGCAGTTCTTC. The encoded protein is CASSLGVGQAGNEQFF.